One sample yielded the 9 T cell receptor beta chains listed below, sequenced in a study of metastatic and nonmetastatic thyroid tumors. TCRdb called clones again from the PCR reads with MiXCR. The table includes just over 70,000 clones, around 19% detected once. Every patient underwent thyroid surgery untreated. Input material: blood. The receptors come from a female donor with papillary thyroid cancer or a benign thyroid nodule (not recorded which). Some clones in this sample may be carry-over from other donors' samples.

This clone has ten or more counts. This sequence joins TRBV9 and TRBJ2-7; D not resolved. Trimming removed 0 bases at V and 0 bases at J, with 7 bases between. The CDR3 has 14 amino acids. Germline V gives CDR1 SGDLS, CDR2 YYNGEE. CDR3 DNA sequence: TGTGCCAGCAGCGTAGAACATGCCTCCTACGAGCAGTACTTC. Translating it yields CASSVEHASYEQYF.

This clone was detected ten times or more. The rearrangement links TRBV27 to TRBJ2-3; TRBD1 is a possible D gene (6 bases). Germline CDR1 MNHEY, CDR2 SMNVEV (reference sequence). The CDR3 runs to 14 residues. V gave up 6 bases and J gave up 8 bases, with 18 bases separating them. The DNA for the CDR3 is TGTGCCAGCAGGGCACAGGGATATGGAGGTACGCAGTATTTT. Protein product: CASRAQGYGGTQYF.

This clone appeared many times. The V call is TRBV19, the J call TRBJ2-7; D tentatively fits TRBD1 or TRBD2 (5 bases each). The CDR3 runs to 14 residues. Trimming pared 7 bases from V and 5 bases from J, leaving 18 bases between. Germline values: CDR1 LNHDA, CDR2 SQIVND (reference sequence). The CDR3 here is CASTPGTALDEQYF. DNA for the CDR3: TGTGCCAGTACGCCCGGGACCGCACTGGACGAGCAGTACTTC.

This clone appeared many times. The chain joins TRBV20-1 to TRBJ1-2; D is perhaps TRBD1 (6 bases). V was trimmed by 0 bases and J by 4 bases, leaving 9 bases between them. Germline V gene sequence: CDR1 DFQATT, CDR2 SNEGSKA (reference sequence). CDR3 size: 13 residues. CDR3 in amino acids: CSARDLDSYGYTF. The DNA for the CDR3 is TGCAGTGCTAGAGATCTGGACAGCTATGGCTACACCTTC.

With respect to this clone: Given a much more abundant clone one base away, this may be a read error. The chain combines TRBV5-3 with TRBJ2-7, with TRBD1 identical over 9 bases. TRBV5-3 is an open reading frame whose function is uncertain. CDR3 size: 15 residues. The CDR3 reads CASSFSGTGIYEQYF. CDR3 nucleotides: TGTGCCAGTAGCTTCTCGGGGACAGGGATCTACGAGCAGTACTTC.

This clone has just a few counts. The chain employs TRBV27 and TRBJ2-7, with no clear D. The V end was cut by 0 bases, the J end by 0 bases, with 3 bases between. Germline V gene data show CDR1 as MNHEY and CDR2 as SMNVEV (reference sequence). The CDR3 has 13 amino acids. Here the CDR3 DNA reads TGTGCCAGCAGTTTATCCTTCTCCTACGAGCAGTACTTC. Translation gives CASSLSFSYEQYF.

The sample holds many counts of this clone. The chain uses TRBV13 and TRBJ2-3, with D perhaps matching TRBD2 (5 bases). CDR1 is PRHDT and CDR2 is FYEKMQ in the germline V gene (reference sequence). The CDR3 is 14 residues long. The V and J ends lost 4 bases and 0 bases respectively, with 8 bases between them. The CDR3 DNA reads TGTGCCAGCAGCTCTAGGACTAGCACAGATACGCAGTATTTT. It is translated as CASSSRTSTDTQYF.

This clone was recorded at least ten times. In nucleotides, the CDR3 is TGTGCCAGCAGTTCTGAGGGGAACGAGCAGTACTTC. Translated, it gives CASSSEGNEQYF. The rearrangement joins TRBV12-3 or TRBV12-4 to TRBJ2-7; TRBD1 or TRBD2 may be the D gene (5 bases each). The V end was cut by 4 bases, the J end by 5 bases, with 9 bases between. There are 12 residues in the CDR3.

The chain recombines TRBV30 with TRBJ2-7; 7 positions agree with TRBD2. The germline V gene encodes CDR1 GTSNPN and CDR2 SVGIG (reference sequence). V was clipped by 5 bases and J by 0 bases; unmatched bases: 4. This CDR3 spans 13 amino acids. CDR3 region: CAWGGGSSYEQYF. The CDR3 DNA reads as TGTGCCTGGGGTGGCGGGAGCTCCTACGAGCAGTACTTC.